The 17 T cell receptor beta chains below were found in one sample sequenced in a study of cytomegalovirus exposure and HLA in healthy donors. The repertoire was sequenced with immunoSEQ multiplex PCR; TCRdb's copy has only in-frame clones and lacks some. The sample lists about 130,000 clones; roughly 89% were seen once. Sequences were obtained from PBMCs. The receptors stem from a woman between 18 and 29 years old in good health and CMV-seronegative.

The V call is TRBV28, the J call TRBJ2-2; TRBD2 matches at 11 bases. Trimming removed 11 bases from V and 5 bases from J; junction bases left unmatched: 16. The CDR3 consists of 17 residues. Germline CDR1 and CDR2: MDHEN and SYDVKM. The CDR3 is CAGQAGLAGGFTGELFF. The DNA for the CDR3 is TGTGCCGGCCAAGCAGGGCTAGCGGGAGGATTTACCGGGGAGCTGTTTTTT.

The chain carries TRBV9 and TRBJ2-3; TRBD2 matches at 8 bases. Germline-derived CDR1 and CDR2 are SGDLS and YYNGEE. The CDR3 has 13 amino acids. V gave up 0 bases and J gave up 9 bases; unmatched junction bases: 3. DNA for the CDR3: TGTGCCAGCAGCGTAGATAGACTAGCGACGCAGTATTTT. It encodes CASSVDRLATQYF.

The chain joins TRBV30 to TRBJ1-1, with 7 positions matching TRBD1. The CDR3 loop spans 13 amino acids. Germline V CDR1 and CDR2: GTSNPN, SVGIG (reference sequence). J was trimmed by 4 bases and V by 2 bases; bases with no gene match: 4. The CDR3 sequence is CAWSTGARTEAFF. As DNA, the CDR3 is TGTGCCTGGAGTACAGGGGCGCGCACTGAAGCTTTCTTT. Using reference TRBV30 and TRBJ1-1 for the parts outside the CDR3, the full variable domain is SQTIHQWPATLVQPVGSPLSLECTVEGTSNPNLYWYRQAAGRGLQLLFYSVGIGQISSEVPQNLSASRPQDRQFILSSKKLLLSDSGFYLCAWSTGARTEAFFGQGTRLTVV.

This chain joins TRBV4-3 and TRBJ2-2; 7 bases align to TRBD2. Germline CDR1 reads LGHNA; CDR2 reads YSLEER. V lost 0 bases to trimming and J lost 6 bases; unmatched junction nucleotides: 7. The CDR3 consists of 16 residues. The CDR3, as DNA: TGCGCCAGCAGCCAAGAGTCTCGGGGGAGGGCCGGGGAGCTGTTTTTT. Amino acids: CASSQESRGRAGELFF.

The chain joins TRBV6-4 to TRBJ1-2; tentatively, D is TRBD1 (5 bases). The V gene's germline CDR1 is MRHNA and CDR2 SNTAGT. CDR3 length: 17 residues. Trimming stripped 2 bases from V and 5 bases from J, with 21 bases between. CDR3 in DNA: TGTGCCAGCAGTGACACTGCAGGGTCAGCTGAACTTTATGGCTACACCTTC. Its protein is CASSDTAGSAELYGYTF.

This clone was recorded only once. The chain employs TRBV28 and TRBJ1-1; D is perhaps TRBD1 (5 bases). This CDR3 has 12 residues. V lost 9 bases and J lost 4, with 12 bases in between. In germline, CDR1 is MDHEN, CDR2 SYDVKM. The CDR3 here is CASWGETTEAFF. CDR3 DNA: TGTGCCAGTTGGGGGGAGACCACTGAAGCTTTCTTT.

The genes are TRBV6-5 and TRBJ1-4, with a weak D call TRBD1 (6 bases). The CDR3 covers 15 residues. The V and J ends lost 6 bases and 2 bases respectively, with 13 bases between them. Germline V lookup: CDR1 MNHEY, CDR2 SVGAGI. The CDR3, as DNA: TGTGCCAGCAGCAAACAGGGTCTGACTAATGAAAAACTGTTTTTT. Translating gives CASSKQGLTNEKLFF.

J is TRBJ1-2 and V is TRBV28, with D unclear. V gave up 2 bases and J gave up 7 bases, with 17 bases separating them. This CDR3 contains 15 residues. In germline, CDR1 is MDHEN, CDR2 SYDVKM. CDR3 nucleotide sequence: TGTGCCAGCAGTTTAACAAATCCCATCCTAGGTGGCTACACCTTC. Its translation is CASSLTNPILGGYTF.

The J gene is TRBJ1-2, the V gene TRBV28; the D gene is possibly TRBD1 (6 bases). CDR3 length: 14 residues. V was cut by 2 bases and J by 5 bases, with 12 bases left in between. CDR1 MDHEN and CDR2 SYDVKM come from the germline V gene. Written as DNA, the CDR3 is TGTGCCAGCAGTTTAACGGGGGGCTTATATGGCTACACCTTC. Translation gives CASSLTGGLYGYTF.

The CDR3, as DNA: TGCGCCAGCAGCTTGGATCCGGGACAGGTTAGCGAGCAGTACTTC. Its protein product is CASSLDPGQVSEQYF. This rearrangement joins TRBV5-1 to TRBJ2-7; 8 positions agree with TRBD1. Germline loops: CDR1 SGHRS, CDR2 YFSETQ. Germline trimming cut 0 bases from V and 6 bases from J; bases unmatched to any gene: 8. This CDR3 spans 15 amino acids.

This sequence joins TRBV15 and TRBJ2-3; TRBD1 matches 9 bases. Germline CDR1 is LNHNV and CDR2 is YYDKDF (reference sequence). After removal of 5 bases from V and 4 bases from J, the junction contained 4 bases not matched to a gene. The CDR3 has 14 amino acids. The CDR3 DNA sequence: TGTGCCACCAGCGAGGGACAGGGAGCAGATACGCAGTATTTT. Its protein product is CATSEGQGADTQYF.

In this sample, this clone turned up a few times. The V call is TRBV28, the J call TRBJ1-5, with 9 bases that match TRBD1. Germline lookup yields CDR1 MDHEN and CDR2 SYDVKM. V trimming: 6 bases; J trimming: 5 bases; junction bases outside the gene matches: 5. This CDR3 has 14 amino acids. DNA of the CDR3: TGTGCCAGCAGCGCTGGGACAGGGTATCAGCCCCAGCATTTT. This codes for CASSAGTGYQPQHF.

The genes are TRBV7-9 and TRBJ1-1; TRBD1 is a possible D gene (6 bases). The CDR3 totals 14 residues. Trimming pared 6 bases from V and 11 bases from J, leaving 22 bases between. CDR1 and CDR2 from the germline V gene are SEHNR and FQNEAQ (reference sequence). CDR3 residues: CASRPISGTPKAFF. Here the CDR3 DNA reads TGTGCCAGCAGACCAATCTCCGGGACACCTAAGGCTTTCTTT.

The rearrangement uses TRBV5-1 and TRBJ2-7; TRBD2 matches 7 bases. Germline assignment: CDR1 SGHRS and CDR2 YFSETQ. The CDR3 loop spans 16 amino acids. The junction had 11 bases not matched to a gene; V was cut back by 3 bases and J by 2 bases. CDR3 nucleotides: TGCGCCAGCAGCTGGGAGGGGATGCGCCCTACCTACGAGCAGTACTTC. It codes for CASSWEGMRPTYEQYF.

The chain joins TRBV27 to TRBJ2-1, with 8 positions matching TRBD1. Germline assignment: CDR1 MNHEY and CDR2 SMNVEV (reference sequence). The V gene end was trimmed by 5 bases and the J gene end by 4 bases; junction bases not matched to a gene: 7. This CDR3 has 15 amino acids. CDR3 coding DNA: TGTGCCAGCAGTCTCAGACAGGGGATTTACAATGAGCAGTTCTTC. Its protein is CASSLRQGIYNEQFF.

This chain uses TRBV7-9 with TRBJ1-1, with D possibly TRBD1 on 6 matching bases. Germline V gene sequence: CDR1 SEHNR, CDR2 FQNEAQ (reference sequence). Deletions cut 1 base from V and 1 base from J, with 10 bases between. The CDR3 consists of 15 residues. This CDR3 reads CASSLVQGPNTEAFF. The CDR3 DNA reads as TGTGCCAGCAGCTTAGTTCAGGGGCCGAACACTGAAGCTTTCTTT.

The V call is TRBV14, the J call TRBJ2-7; D possibly corresponds to TRBD1 (5 bases). From germline, CDR1 is SGHDN and CDR2 FVKESK. This CDR3 contains 15 residues. Trimming took 1 base from V and 1 from J, leaving 11 bases between them. CDR3 sequence: CASSQAGFRSYEQYV. The CDR3 coding sequence is TGTGCCAGCAGCCAAGCAGGGTTCAGGTCCTACGAGCAGTACGTC.